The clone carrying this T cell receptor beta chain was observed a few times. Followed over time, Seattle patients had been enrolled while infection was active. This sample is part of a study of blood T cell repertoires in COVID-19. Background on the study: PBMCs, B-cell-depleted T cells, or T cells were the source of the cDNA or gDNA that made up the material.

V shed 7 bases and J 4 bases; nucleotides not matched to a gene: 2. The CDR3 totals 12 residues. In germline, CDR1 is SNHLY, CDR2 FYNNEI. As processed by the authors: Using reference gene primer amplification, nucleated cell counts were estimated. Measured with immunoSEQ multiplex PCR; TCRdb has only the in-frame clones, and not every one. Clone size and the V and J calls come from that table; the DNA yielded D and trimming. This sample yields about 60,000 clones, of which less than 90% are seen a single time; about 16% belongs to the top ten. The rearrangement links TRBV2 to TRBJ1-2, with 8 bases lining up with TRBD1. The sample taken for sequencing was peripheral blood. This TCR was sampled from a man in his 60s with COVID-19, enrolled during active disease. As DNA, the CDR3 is TGTGCCAGCATGACAGGGGTCTATGGCTACACCTTC. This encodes CASMTGVYGYTF.